What follows is one T cell receptor (beta chain) and its context. What antigen it recognizes has not been identified. Per-base quality was not reported, and no clone a single base away is much larger than it. These data come from a study of post-analysis software for immune sequencing data (dated by TCRdb to between 2014 and 2017). At the level of the whole study: Disease courses on record covered relapsing-remitting, secondary progressive and progressive-relapsing multiple sclerosis, though some patients had no subtype annotation. The patient repertoires were set against about eleven previously published healthy control repertoires from donors whose ages ranged from roughly 6 to 27 years. A subset of samples was prepared in parallel using single-end sample barcoding, then pooled and co-amplified after Illumina adapter ligation. The paper as a whole reports these results and caveats: When samples were clustered directly using the F measure, samples prepared in the same batch co-clustered strongly, which prompted a batch-effect correction. Normalized Chao1 diversity was significantly lower in multiple sclerosis patients than controls, suggesting substantial peripheral T-cell clonal expansion. The control group was slightly older than the multiple sclerosis patient group.

Library prep was done by PCR. The listed sequencing device is Illumina HiSeq 2500. To reduce PCR and sequencing biases, unique molecular identifiers were incorporated into the TCR beta cDNA libraries. About 0.5 million cDNA molecules were obtained for every 1 to 10 million input T cells, so each molecule roughly corresponded to one T cell. The same protocol used for the earlier healthy control dataset was applied to prepare and sequence the patient libraries. Samples belonging to the same batch were prepared together, multiplexed and sequenced on a shared HiSeq lane. Processing in the source paper ran as follows. MIGEC handled the raw barcoded reads, throwing out single-read molecular identifier groups before consensus assembly and CDR3 extraction. VDJtools was used for post-analysis of the clonotype tables, and diversity was normalized by down-sampling every dataset to the size of the smallest sample. Repertoire overlap clustering matched CDR3 amino acid but not nucleotide sequences to correct batch-related cross-sample contamination. In-frame beta chains were kept once TCRdb had trimmed the public reads at Q25 with fastp and called clones with MiXCR. Merged by CDR3 protein, the rows form single entries marked with the most common genes and DNA. The V and J calls and clone size come from TCRdb's table, not from the authors' own analysis. The sample table holds some 450,000 distinct CDR3 sequences, of which roughly 45% were seen once. The ten largest make up 9% to 14% of the sample.

To demonstrate the VDJtools post-analysis software, TCR beta repertoires were profiled from the peripheral blood of 10 to 15 young patients with multiple sclerosis. The multiple sclerosis patients were children and adolescents ranging in age from roughly 6 to 15 years. Sequenced input: blood. This clonotype originated in a girl aged 10-17 years with multiple sclerosis.

The DNA sequence follows: TGTGCCAGCAGCTTATCAGGTCTTCGCTATGGCTACACCTTC. This is translated as CASSLSGLRYGYTF. Recombination joined TRBV7-9 with TRBJ1-2; the D gene cannot be resolved reliably. The germline V gene (reference sequence) gives CDR1 as SEHNR and CDR2 as FQNEAQ. The CDR3 runs 14 amino acids, cysteine and phenylalanine included. Of all the DNA, just the CDR3 is kept, 42 bases in frame from base 1. Trimming at the junction amounts to 2 bases on V and 4 bases on J, and the germline ends lie 11 bases apart.